The 16 T cell receptor beta chains given below trace back to one sample, sequenced in a study of blood T cell repertoires in COVID-19. Profiled with immunoSEQ multiplex PCR; TCRdb holds only in-frame clones, not every one. The sample shows about 240,000 clones, roughly four fifths of them seen only once. Material: peripheral blood. The receptor set was obtained from a woman of 80 years or more with acute or convalescent COVID-19.

The chain uses TRBV14 and TRBJ1-6; tentatively, D is TRBD1 (6 bases). The germline V gene has CDR1 SGHDN and CDR2 FVKESK. V lost 6 bases and J lost 2, with 17 bases in between. CDR3 length: 17 residues. DNA for the CDR3: TGTGCCAGCAGGTGGCAGGGGTCCATCCCCTATAATTCACCCCTCCACTTT. Protein product: CASRWQGSIPYNSPLHF.

This sequence joins TRBV18 and TRBJ1-2; unclear D gene. V was pared by 2 bases and J by 5 bases, with 21 bases between. The CDR3 loop spans 17 amino acids. In germline, CDR1 is KGHSH, CDR2 LQKENI. As DNA, the CDR3 is TGTGCCAGCTCACCATATTCAGTACCCCTCAGTTATTATGGCTACACCTTC. Translated, it gives CASSPYSVPLSYYGYTF.

The V call is TRBV28, the J call TRBJ1-6, with TRBD1 matching over 7 bases. CDR1 is MDHEN and CDR2 is SYDVKM in the germline V gene. The junction had 9 bases not matched to a gene; V was cut back by 6 bases and J by 7 bases. This CDR3 is built from 15 residues. CDR3 DNA: TGTGCCAGCAGGTGGAGGACAGGAGGGAATTCACCCCTCCACTTT. Amino acid sequence: CASRWRTGGNSPLHF. Filled out from reference TRBV28 and TRBJ1-6, the complete variable domain reads DVKVTQSSRYLVKRTGEKVFLECVQDMDHENMFWYRQDPGLGLRLIYFSYDVKMKEKGDIPEGYSVSREKKERFSLILESASTNQTSMYLCASRWRTGGNSPLHFGNGTRLTVT.

This clone was seen just once. J is TRBJ2-6 and V is TRBV30; weak D call: TRBD1 (5 bases). V shed 3 bases and J shed 3 bases, with 6 bases lying between them. Germline assignment: CDR1 GTSNPN and CDR2 SVGIG (reference sequence). The CDR3 spans 13 residues. Here the CDR3 DNA reads TGTGCCTGGAGGACAGTTGGGGCCAACGTCCTGACTTTC. Protein sequence: CAWRTVGANVLTF.

This chain links TRBV7-2 with TRBJ2-7; 9 bases are a match to TRBD1. V shed 4 bases and J 4 bases; nucleotides not matched to a gene: 5. Germline V gene lookup returns CDR1 SGHTA and CDR2 FQGNSA. The CDR3 runs to 14 residues. The CDR3 loop reads CASSSRDREYEQYF. The CDR3 nucleotides are TGTGCCAGCAGCTCGAGGGACAGGGAATACGAGCAGTACTTC.

V gene TRBV2 combines with J gene TRBJ1-1; 7 positions match TRBD1. This CDR3 comprises 16 residues. After removal of 6 bases from V and 4 bases from J, the junction contained 14 bases not matched to a gene. The germline gives CDR1 SNHLY, CDR2 FYNNEI. This CDR3 reads CASRRQGGAEVTEAFF. The CDR3 nucleotides read TGTGCCAGCAGAAGACAGGGTGGCGCTGAGGTCACTGAAGCTTTCTTT. The entire variable domain, with the rest obtained from reference TRBV2 and TRBJ1-1, is as follows: EPEVTQTPSHQVTQMGQEVILRCVPISNHLYFYWYRQILGQKVEFLVSFYNNEISEKSEIFDDQFSVERPDGSNFTLKIRSTKLEDSAMYFCASRRQGGAEVTEAFFGQGTRLTVV.

The chain is built from TRBV28 and TRBJ1-4; 7 bases align to TRBD1. J gave up 5 bases and V 5 bases, and 11 bases lay outside the gene matches. Per germline, CDR1 MDHEN and CDR2 SYDVKM. The CDR3 spans 16 residues. The CDR3 bases are TGTGCCAGCAGTCCCTTCCCGGGACAGCAGAATGAAAAACTGTTTTTT. Translation: CASSPFPGQQNEKLFF.

This chain links TRBV29-1 with TRBJ2-2, with 8 nucleotides matching TRBD2. Germline assignment: CDR1 SQVTM and CDR2 ANQGSEA. This CDR3 contains 14 residues. The trim removed 4 bases at V and 1 base at J, leaving 2 bases unmatched. The CDR3 nucleotides read TGCAGCGTTGGGAGCGGGGGGAACACCGGGGAGCTGTTTTTT. This codes for CSVGSGGNTGELFF.

The chain joins TRBV12-5 to TRBJ1-2; D may be TRBD1 (6 bases). V lost 1 base and J 13 bases, leaving 13 bases between the germline ends. Germline V gene data show CDR1 as LGHNT and CDR2 as FRNRAP. This CDR3 is built from 12 residues. The CDR3 loop is CASGLDVGALTF. CDR3 sequence (DNA): TGTGCTAGTGGTTTGGACGTGGGGGCCCTCACCTTC.

The chain carries TRBV5-1 and TRBJ1-4; D may be TRBD1 (6 bases). Germline CDR1 is SGHRS and CDR2 is YFSETQ. V dropped 0 bases and J dropped 7 bases, with 10 bases sitting between them. The CDR3 totals 14 residues. The chain's CDR3 is CASSLGQVGEKLFF. In DNA, the CDR3 is TGCGCCAGCAGCTTGGGACAGGTCGGTGAAAAACTGTTTTTT.

The chain has TRBV5-4 and TRBJ1-2, with a possible D match to TRBD1 (5 bases). From germline, CDR1 is SGHNT and CDR2 YYREEE (reference sequence). Trimming stripped 5 bases from V and 4 bases from J, with 18 bases between. The CDR3 extends over 15 amino acids. CDR3 protein: CASSSGGSRSYGYTF. The CDR3, as DNA: TGTGCCAGCAGTTCGGGGGGGTCGAGAAGCTATGGCTACACCTTC.

This chain links TRBV18 with TRBJ1-3; D is undetermined. This CDR3 is 16 amino acids long. V was cut by 3 bases and J by 2 bases, with 14 bases left in between. CDR1 and CDR2 (germline): KGHSH, LQKENI. The CDR3 sequence: CASSPPPGSPGNTIYF. The CDR3, as DNA: TGTGCCAGCTCACCCCCGCCCGGGTCCCCTGGAAACACCATATATTTT.

The chain has TRBV5-3 and TRBJ1-6, with 7 bases aligning to TRBD1. TRBV5-3 is labeled an ORF, and its function is uncertain. The trim removed 1 base at V and 7 bases at J, leaving 5 bases unmatched. This CDR3 has 15 amino acids. The CDR3 DNA reads TGTGCCAGAAGCTTGTTAGGCAGGGGGAATTCACCCCTCCACTTT. This encodes CARSLLGRGNSPLHF.

The chain has TRBV28 and TRBJ2-7; 8 bases match TRBD2. V dropped 10 bases and J dropped 6; count of bases not matched to a gene: 17. The CDR3 has 15 residues. CDR1 and CDR2 from the germline V gene are MDHEN and SYDVKM. The CDR3, as DNA: TGTGCCACGATTCGTTCAAGGACTAGCTGGAGCGAGCAGTACTTC. Protein: CATIRSRTSWSEQYF.

In its sample, this clone was seen once. The CDR3 is CASSLEGGRVSGNTIYF. CDR3 bases: TGTGCCAGCAGCTTAGAGGGCGGCAGGGTGTCTGGAAACACCATATATTTT. V gene TRBV7-2 combines with J gene TRBJ1-3; maybe TRBD1 (5 bases). Between the trimmed V and J ends, which lost 1 base and 1 base, there was a span of 14 bases. This CDR3 has 17 amino acids. The germline V gene encodes CDR1 SGHTA and CDR2 FQGNSA. Full variable domain (remainder filled in from reference TRBV7-2 and TRBJ1-3): GAGVSQSPSNKVTEKGKDVELRCDPISGHTALYWYRQSLGQGLEFLIYFQGNSAPDKSGLPSDRFSAERTGGSVSTLTIQRTQQEDSAVYLCASSLEGGRVSGNTIYFGEGSWLTVV.

The CDR3 DNA reads as TGTGCCAGCAGGACAGGGAACACTGAAGCTTTCTTT. Encoded protein: CASRTGNTEAFF. V and J are TRBV2 and TRBJ1-1; D possibly corresponds to TRBD1 (6 bases). Germline CDR1 SNHLY, CDR2 FYNNEI. The CDR3 runs to 12 residues. The V and J ends lost 6 bases and 1 base respectively, with 6 bases between them.